This T cell receptor beta chain was observed in a study of OX40 agonist ivuxolimab in advanced cancers. Trimming stripped 4 bases from V and 3 bases from J, with 11 bases between. CDR3 length equals 13 residues. Germline CDR1 SGHDT, CDR2 YYEEEE. TCRdb's copy holds only in-frame clones and misses some; the assay was immunoSEQ multiplex PCR. The sample shows approximately 45,000 clones, about 95% of them seen only once. The chain has TRBV5-6 and TRBJ2-7; the D is unclear. Specimen: CD4+ or CD8+ T cells sorted from blood, collected in a trial of the OX40 agonist ivuxolimab. This receptor was taken from an adult with an advanced solid tumor such as melanoma, head and neck, liver or kidney cancer. The CDR3 here is CASSLVLDYEQYF. The CDR3 nucleotides read TGTGCCAGCAGCCTCGTCCTAGACTACGAGCAGTACTTC.